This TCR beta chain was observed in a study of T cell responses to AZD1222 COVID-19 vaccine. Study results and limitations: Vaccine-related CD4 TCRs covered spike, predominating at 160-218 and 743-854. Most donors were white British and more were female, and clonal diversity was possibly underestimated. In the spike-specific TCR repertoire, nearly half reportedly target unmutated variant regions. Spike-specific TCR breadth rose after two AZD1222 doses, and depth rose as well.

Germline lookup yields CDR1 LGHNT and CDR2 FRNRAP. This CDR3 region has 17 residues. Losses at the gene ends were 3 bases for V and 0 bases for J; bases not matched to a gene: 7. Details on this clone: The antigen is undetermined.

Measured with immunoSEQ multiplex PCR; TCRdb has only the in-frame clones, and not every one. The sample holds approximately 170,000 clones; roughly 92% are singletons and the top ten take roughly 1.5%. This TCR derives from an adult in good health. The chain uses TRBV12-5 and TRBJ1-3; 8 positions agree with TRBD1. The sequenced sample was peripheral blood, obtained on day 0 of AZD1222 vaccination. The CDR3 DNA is TGTGCTAGTGGTTTAGCAATGGGGACAGGCTCTGGAAACACCATATATTTT. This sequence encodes CASGLAMGTGSGNTIYF. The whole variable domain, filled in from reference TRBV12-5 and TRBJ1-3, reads DARVTQTPRHKVTEMGQEVTMRCQPILGHNTVFWYRQTMMQGLELLAYFRNRAPLDDSGMPKDRFSAEMPDATLATLKIQPSEPRDSAVYFCASGLAMGTGSGNTIYFGEGSWLTVV.